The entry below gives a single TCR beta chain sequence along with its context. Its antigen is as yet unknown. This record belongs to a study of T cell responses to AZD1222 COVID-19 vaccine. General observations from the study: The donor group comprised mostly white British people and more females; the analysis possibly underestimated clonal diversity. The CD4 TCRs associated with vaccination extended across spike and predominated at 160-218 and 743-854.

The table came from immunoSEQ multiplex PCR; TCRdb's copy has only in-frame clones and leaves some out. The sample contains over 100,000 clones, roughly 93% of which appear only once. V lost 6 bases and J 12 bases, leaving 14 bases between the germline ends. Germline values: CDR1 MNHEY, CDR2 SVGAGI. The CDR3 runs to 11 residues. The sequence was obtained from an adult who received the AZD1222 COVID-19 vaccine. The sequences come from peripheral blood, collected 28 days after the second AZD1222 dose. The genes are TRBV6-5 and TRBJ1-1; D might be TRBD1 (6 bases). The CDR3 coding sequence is TGTGCCAGCAGCCTGAACAGGGTGTCTTTCTTT. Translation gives CASSLNRVSFF.